A selection of T cell receptor beta chains follows, all from one sample in a study of OX40 agonist ivuxolimab in advanced cancers. Sequencing used immunoSEQ multiplex PCR; TCRdb keeps in-frame clones, though not all of them. Among about 35,000 clones, around 74% were seen once, and the ten largest hold nearly 20%. Sequencing used CD4+ or CD8+ T cells sorted from blood, obtained in a trial of the OX40 agonist ivuxolimab. The receptors derive from an adult with an advanced solid tumor such as melanoma, head and neck, liver or kidney cancer. The CDR3 runs from the conserved cysteine through the conserved F or W. The D gene is left open where the match is weak. Some rows have no size entry. The others give once, few or many, or a class for an expanded clone.

v_call: TRBV4-1; j_call: TRBJ1-3; clone_size: .; d_call: .; cdr3_aa: CASSHNRDGGNTIYF; cdr3_nt: TGCGCCAGCAGCCATAACCGGGACGGAGGAAACACCATATATTTT
v_call: TRBV6-6; j_call: TRBJ1-5; clone_size: .; d_call: TRBD1; cdr3_aa: CASSSTGSNQPQHF; cdr3_nt: TGTGCCAGCAGTTCGACAGGGAGCAATCAGCCCCAGCATTTT
v_call: TRBV5-5; j_call: TRBJ2-2; clone_size: .; d_call: .; cdr3_aa: CASSPQDTGELFF; cdr3_nt: TGTGCCAGCAGCCCTCAGGACACCGGGGAGCTGTTTTTT
v_call: TRBV10-3; j_call: TRBJ2-1; clone_size: .; d_call: TRBD2; cdr3_aa: CAMREGGGGNEQFF; cdr3_nt: TGTGCCATGCGGGAGGGCGGTGGGGGGAATGAGCAGTTCTTC
v_call: TRBV5-8; j_call: TRBJ1-6; clone_size: .; d_call: .; cdr3_aa: CASSLDGGNSPLHF; cdr3_nt: TGTGCCAGCAGCTTGGATGGAGGGAATTCACCCCTCCACTTT
v_call: TRBV11-2; j_call: TRBJ2-7; clone_size: few; d_call: .; cdr3_aa: CASSLGPGYEQYF; cdr3_nt: TGTGCCAGCAGCTTGGGACCGGGCTACGAGCAGTACTTC
v_call: TRBV25-1; j_call: TRBJ1-6; clone_size: .; d_call: .; cdr3_aa: CASSEYWNSPLHF; cdr3_nt: TGTGCCAGCAGTGAATATTGGAATTCACCCCTCCACTTT
v_call: TRBV11-2; j_call: TRBJ1-5; clone_size: .; d_call: .; cdr3_aa: CASSPDLNQPQHF; cdr3_nt: TGTGCCAGCAGTCCGGACCTCAATCAGCCCCAGCATTTT
v_call: TRBV30; j_call: TRBJ1-1; clone_size: few; d_call: .; cdr3_aa: CAWSIPLGFGNTEAFF; cdr3_nt: TGTGCCTGGAGTATACCTCTCGGGTTTGGGAACACTGAAGCTTTCTTT
v_call: TRBV5-6; j_call: TRBJ1-1; clone_size: .; d_call: .; cdr3_aa: CASTRTQGEAFF; cdr3_nt: TGTGCCAGCACCCGAACACAGGGAGAGGCTTTCTTT
v_call: TRBV5-1; j_call: TRBJ1-1; clone_size: .; d_call: .; cdr3_aa: CASSEARRNTEAFF; cdr3_nt: TGCGCCAGCAGCGAAGCCCGTAGGAACACTGAAGCTTTCTTT
v_call: TRBV6-1; j_call: TRBJ2-7; clone_size: few; d_call: .; cdr3_aa: CASSEAPSLLDSSYEQYF; cdr3_nt: TGTGCCAGCAGTGAAGCACCGTCCCTTTTGGACAGCTCCTACGAGCAGTACTTC
v_call: TRBV19; j_call: TRBJ2-1; clone_size: .; d_call: .; cdr3_aa: CASSWGVSEQFF; cdr3_nt: TGTGCCAGTAGTTGGGGGGTCTCAGAGCAGTTCTTC
v_call: TRBV7-9; j_call: TRBJ2-1; clone_size: .; d_call: .; cdr3_aa: CASSVPGHSSYNEQFF; cdr3_nt: TGTGCCAGCAGCGTTCCGGGACACAGCTCCTACAATGAGCAGTTCTTC
v_call: TRBV5-1; j_call: TRBJ1-4; clone_size: .; d_call: .; cdr3_aa: CASSDLGTTNEKLFF; cdr3_nt: TGCGCCAGCAGCGACCTGGGGACAACTAATGAAAAACTGTTTTTT
v_call: TRBV30; j_call: TRBJ1-1; clone_size: .; d_call: TRBD1; cdr3_aa: CAWSVRGRGSTEAFF; cdr3_nt: TGTGCCTGGAGTGTACGTGGCAGGGGGTCGACTGAAGCTTTCTTT
v_call: TRBV7-9; j_call: TRBJ2-3; clone_size: .; d_call: .; cdr3_aa: CASSSPGADTQYF; cdr3_nt: TGTGCCAGCAGCTCCCCAGGGGCAGATACGCAGTATTTT
v_call: TRBV2; j_call: TRBJ1-1; clone_size: .; d_call: .; cdr3_aa: CASSEHGLNTEAFF; cdr3_nt: TGTGCCAGCAGTGAACACGGATTGAACACTGAAGCTTTCTTT
v_call: TRBV4-2; j_call: TRBJ2-1; clone_size: .; d_call: .; cdr3_aa: CASSPRQEGNEQFF; cdr3_nt: TGTGCCAGCAGCCCAAGACAGGAGGGGAATGAGCAGTTCTTC
v_call: TRBV2; j_call: TRBJ1-1; clone_size: few; d_call: .; cdr3_aa: CASSKSPGVRNTEAFF; cdr3_nt: TGTGCCAGCAGTAAATCCCCAGGGGTGAGGAACACTGAAGCTTTCTTT
v_call: TRBV5-1; j_call: TRBJ2-3; clone_size: .; d_call: TRBD1; cdr3_aa: CASSLLGQGTDTQYF; cdr3_nt: TGCGCCAGCAGCTTGCTTGGACAGGGCACAGATACGCAGTATTTT
v_call: TRBV5-1; j_call: TRBJ2-1; clone_size: .; d_call: TRBD2; cdr3_aa: CASSLGGLAGDEQFF; cdr3_nt: TGCGCCAGCAGCTTGGGCGGACTAGCGGGGGATGAGCAGTTCTTC
v_call: TRBV11-2; j_call: TRBJ1-5; clone_size: .; d_call: .; cdr3_aa: CASSLGNNQPQHF; cdr3_nt: TGTGCCAGCAGCTTAGGGAATAATCAGCCCCAGCATTTT
v_call: TRBV5-4; j_call: TRBJ2-5; clone_size: .; d_call: .; cdr3_aa: CASSGGETQYF; cdr3_nt: TGTGCCAGCAGCGGGGGGGAGACCCAGTACTTC
v_call: TRBV2; j_call: TRBJ1-5; clone_size: few; d_call: .; cdr3_aa: CASVRDMSNQPQHF; cdr3_nt: TGTGCCAGCGTCCGGGACATGAGCAATCAGCCCCAGCATTTT
v_call: TRBV7-2; j_call: TRBJ1-4; clone_size: .; d_call: .; cdr3_aa: CASSFNTGRNEKLFF; cdr3_nt: TGTGCCAGCAGCTTTAATACAGGGAGAAATGAAAAACTGTTTTTT
v_call: TRBV5-1; j_call: TRBJ2-5; clone_size: once; d_call: .; cdr3_aa: CASSLFGDKEETQYF; cdr3_nt: TGCGCCAGCAGCTTGTTCGGGGACAAAGAAGAGACCCAGTACTTC
v_call: TRBV28; j_call: TRBJ1-1; clone_size: .; d_call: .; cdr3_aa: CASSFWAGGTEAFF; cdr3_nt: TGTGCCAGCAGTTTTTGGGCCGGGGGGACTGAAGCTTTCTTT
v_call: TRBV5-4; j_call: TRBJ1-1; clone_size: .; d_call: TRBD1; cdr3_aa: CASMRTGEVGNTEAFF; cdr3_nt: TGTGCCAGCATGCGAACAGGGGAAGTTGGGAACACTGAAGCTTTCTTT
v_call: TRBV5-4; j_call: TRBJ2-4; clone_size: .; d_call: .; cdr3_aa: CASSSAAKNIQYF; cdr3_nt: TGTGCCAGCAGCTCGGCTGCCAAAAACATTCAGTACTTC
v_call: TRBV5-1; j_call: TRBJ1-2; clone_size: .; d_call: TRBD1; cdr3_aa: CASSPGQGHGYTF; cdr3_nt: TGCGCCAGCAGCCCGGGACAGGGGCATGGCTACACCTTC
v_call: TRBV30; j_call: TRBJ1-2; clone_size: .; d_call: .; cdr3_aa: CAWSVQGWPGGANYGYTF; cdr3_nt: TGTGCCTGGAGTGTACAAGGGTGGCCGGGGGGCGCGAACTATGGCTACACCTTC
v_call: TRBV27; j_call: TRBJ2-1; clone_size: .; d_call: .; cdr3_aa: CASSSRTEDNEQFF; cdr3_nt: TGTGCCAGCAGTTCCCGGACAGAAGACAATGAGCAGTTCTTC
v_call: TRBV9; j_call: TRBJ1-3; clone_size: once; d_call: .; cdr3_aa: CASSGPRESGNTIYF; cdr3_nt: TGTGCCAGCAGCGGACCAAGGGAATCCGGAAACACCATATATTTT
v_call: TRBV9; j_call: TRBJ1-4; clone_size: .; d_call: .; cdr3_aa: CASSSSPNRDEKLFF; cdr3_nt: TGTGCCAGCAGCTCGAGCCCCAACAGGGATGAAAAACTGTTTTTT
v_call: TRBV9; j_call: TRBJ2-5; clone_size: .; d_call: TRBD2; cdr3_aa: CASSVGRNRGGGKETQYF; cdr3_nt: TGTGCCAGCAGCGTAGGGAGAAATAGGGGCGGGGGGAAAGAGACCCAGTACTTC
v_call: TRBV7-3; j_call: TRBJ1-5; clone_size: .; d_call: TRBD1; cdr3_aa: CASSPVDRDRNQPQHF; cdr3_nt: TGTGCCAGCAGCCCAGTCGACCGGGACAGGAATCAGCCCCAGCATTTT
v_call: TRBV9; j_call: TRBJ1-2; clone_size: .; d_call: .; cdr3_aa: CASSQSPGGSGGYTF; cdr3_nt: TGTGCCAGCAGCCAGAGTCCGGGAGGCAGCGGCGGCTACACCTTC
v_call: TRBV7-6; j_call: TRBJ1-2; clone_size: .; d_call: .; cdr3_aa: CASSLAAGLAYGYTF; cdr3_nt: TGTGCCAGCAGCTTAGCGGCGGGACTTGCCTATGGCTACACCTTC
v_call: TRBV7-8; j_call: TRBJ2-7; clone_size: once; d_call: .; cdr3_aa: CASSSAYEQYF; cdr3_nt: TGTGCCAGCAGCTCGGCCTACGAGCAGTACTTC
v_call: TRBV6-1; j_call: TRBJ2-5; clone_size: .; d_call: TRBD1; cdr3_aa: CASSTYRGREETQYF; cdr3_nt: TGTGCCAGCAGTACCTACAGGGGGCGGGAAGAGACCCAGTACTTC
v_call: TRBV7-2; j_call: TRBJ1-6; clone_size: .; d_call: .; cdr3_aa: CASSLEGIGGSPLHF; cdr3_nt: TGTGCCAGCAGCTTAGAAGGGATTGGGGGTTCACCCCTCCACTTT
v_call: TRBV7-9; j_call: TRBJ2-3; clone_size: few; d_call: TRBD1; cdr3_aa: CASSLRQGFADTQYF; cdr3_nt: TGTGCCAGCAGCCTCCGACAGGGATTCGCAGATACGCAGTATTTT
v_call: TRBV2; j_call: TRBJ1-1; clone_size: .; d_call: .; cdr3_aa: CASLIGGARAEAFF; cdr3_nt: TGTGCCAGCTTAATTGGGGGGGCGCGGGCTGAAGCTTTCTTT
v_call: TRBV27; j_call: TRBJ2-2; clone_size: medium-sized; d_call: .; cdr3_aa: CASSFNRRELFF; cdr3_nt: TGTGCCAGCAGTTTTAACAGAAGGGAGCTGTTTTTT
v_call: TRBV7-9; j_call: TRBJ1-3; clone_size: once; d_call: .; cdr3_aa: CASTLRGPTNSGNTIYF; cdr3_nt: TGTGCCAGCACCCTTAGAGGACCGACCAACTCTGGAAACACCATATATTTT
v_call: TRBV19; j_call: TRBJ1-3; clone_size: .; d_call: TRBD1; cdr3_aa: CASSLQGAIRGNTIYF; cdr3_nt: TGTGCCAGTAGTCTACAGGGGGCCATAAGGGGGAACACCATATATTTT
v_call: TRBV5-6; j_call: TRBJ2-5; clone_size: .; d_call: TRBD1; cdr3_aa: CASSRTGGAGYQETQYF; cdr3_nt: TGTGCCAGCAGCCGGACAGGGGGCGCGGGGTACCAAGAGACCCAGTACTTC
v_call: TRBV5-1; j_call: TRBJ2-3; clone_size: .; d_call: .; cdr3_aa: CASSLTGTSTDTQYF; cdr3_nt: TGCGCCAGCAGCTTAACGGGGACTAGCACAGATACGCAGTATTTT
v_call: TRBV9; j_call: TRBJ2-6; clone_size: .; d_call: .; cdr3_aa: CASSGPLGANVLTF; cdr3_nt: TGTGCCAGCAGCGGACCCCTCGGGGCCAACGTCCTGACTTTC
v_call: TRBV27; j_call: TRBJ2-6; clone_size: .; d_call: .; cdr3_aa: CASFNRDLNVLTF; cdr3_nt: TGTGCCAGCTTCAACAGGGACCTCAACGTCCTGACTTTC
v_call: TRBV9; j_call: TRBJ1-1; clone_size: .; d_call: .; cdr3_aa: CASSGGGTLEAFF; cdr3_nt: TGTGCCAGCAGCGGGGGAGGGACATTAGAAGCTTTCTTT
v_call: TRBV25-1; j_call: TRBJ1-2; clone_size: .; d_call: .; cdr3_aa: CASSSGYGYTF; cdr3_nt: TGTGCCAGCAGTTCAGGCTATGGCTACACCTTC
v_call: TRBV7-2; j_call: TRBJ2-7; clone_size: .; d_call: .; cdr3_aa: CASSFRAGNEQYF; cdr3_nt: TGTGCCAGCAGCTTTCGGGCAGGGAACGAGCAGTACTTC